This TCR beta chain was identified in a study of blood T cells in healthy people across ages. Study-level results: No conclusive comparison of naive versus antigen-experienced cells was possible with unsorted PBMCs.

The authors ran a second PCR of about 7 to 12 cycles using a sample-barcoded 5' primer and a J-beta primer mix. Using its own MiXCR run on the 5' RACE reads, TCRdb lists one record per CDR3 protein. The data show around 650,000 distinct CDR3 sequences, with 32% seen just once and roughly 15% held by the top ten. Germline V gene lookup returns CDR1 SNHLY and CDR2 FYNNEI. The length of the CDR3 is 13 residues. A remark on this clonotype: What it binds is not known. The junction shows a germline mismatch at one end, possibly a read error.

This sequence originates from an elderly woman in good health. The gene calls are TRBV2 and TRBJ2-5; D uncertain. Sequenced input: blood. This chain's CDR3 is CASRRQQQETRYF. Written as DNA, the CDR3 is TGTGCCAGCAGGAGGCAGCAACAAGAGACCCGGTACTTC.